This entry describes one T cell receptor beta chain. The data belong to a study of cytotoxic CD8 clonotypes in ibrutinib-treated CLL. The germline V gene has CDR1 SGHRS and CDR2 YFSETQ. This CDR3 contains 16 residues. V lost 4 bases to trimming and J lost 6 bases; unmatched junction nucleotides: 11. Profiling relied on immunoSEQ multiplex PCR, and the TCRdb table lists in-frame clones only, not all of them. Altogether about 50,000 clones are present, roughly 50% being singletons, with the ten largest covering 30% to 35%. The receptor was derived from a human donor with chronic lymphocytic leukemia. This chain links TRBV5-1 with TRBJ2-3, with 10 bases lining up with TRBD1. The sequenced sample was PBMCs, obtained after 12 months of ibrutinib treatment. CDR3 bases: TGCGCCAGCAGCCCAAGGACAGGGGGAGGTAGTGATACGCAGTATTTT. Protein: CASSPRTGGGSDTQYF.